This T cell receptor (beta chain) was recorded in a study of beta chain features in type 1 diabetes. V lost 5 bases to trimming and J lost 6 bases; unmatched junction nucleotides: 8. The CDR3 consists of 15 residues. Germline V gives CDR1 SGHTA, CDR2 FQGNSA. A note on this clone: The antigen remains unidentified.

Expressed TCRB transcripts were sequenced after all isolated RNA was converted to cDNA. The average read count of naive, central memory and regulatory T cell samples was approximately 3.5 million. This table comes from immunoSEQ multiplex PCR, and its TCRdb copy is limited to in-frame clones, with some not included. The table includes hundreds of thousands of clones, 6.5% to 10% detected once. General study findings and limits: VDJ junctions in type 1 diabetes patients carried more deletions and fewer insertions. Among patients, naive, central memory and Treg TCRB repertoires appeared more similar than among healthy donors.

This TCR came from a woman aged 18-35 years in good health. Sequences were obtained from central memory CD4+ T cells from blood. The chain is built from TRBV7-2 and TRBJ2-7; 12 bases line up with TRBD2. The CDR3 nucleotides read TGTGCCAGCAGCACTAGCGGGAGGCCACTAAGCGAGCAGTACTTC. Translating it yields CASSTSGRPLSEQYF.